This T cell receptor (beta chain) was documented in a study of patients and donors after allogeneic stem cell transplantation. CDR3 size: 17 residues. The germline V gene has CDR1 SGHRS and CDR2 YFSETQ. V gave up 1 base and J gave up 0 bases, with 16 bases separating them. TCRdb re-called the RT-PCR reads through MiXCR, storing one row per CDR3 protein. Here the sample spans around 25,000 distinct CDR3 sequences, 40% to 45% being singletons. Source material: blood, either unsorted or a sorted T cell fraction (not recorded which). This rearrangement joins TRBV5-1 to TRBJ1-1; no firm D call. This clonotype was obtained from a human donor who was either an allogeneic HSCT recipient or a stem cell or donor lymphocyte infusion donor (not recorded which). It is not recorded whose cells these are; they may come from a transplant donor. CDR3 amino acids: CASSLFIASPMNTEAFF. CDR3 DNA: TGCGCCAGCAGCTTGTTCATAGCATCCCCGATGAACACTGAAGCTTTCTTT.